A selection of T cell receptor beta chains follows, all from one sample in a study of human T cells and chemical hapten exposure. TCRdb re-analysed the RACE reads in MiXCR, keeping a single row per CDR3 protein. The sample contains about 70,000 distinct CDR3 sequences, around 6.1% of which appear only once. Sequencing used whole blood. Receptor source: a female donor in good health. Some clones in this sample may be carry-over from other donors' samples. The conserved cysteine and the conserved F or W are not part of the CDR3 here.

ASSLPFGGATDTQY,TRBV4-2
ASSQGGGALAGELF,TRBV14
ASSYGDSHYEQY,TRBV6-6
SASGGPSSGANVLT,TRBV20-1
ATSRGETGTHQADTQY,TRBV15
ASSVAGSGGETQY,TRBV9
ASSLVPAEVAYEQY,TRBV5-6
ASTDRARGELF,TRBV28
ASTQGGASGRNEQY,TRBV2
ASSSGLAGAPRGEQY,TRBV6-8
SARGFGEFYEQY,TRBV20-1
ASSYRASYEQY,TRBV6-2/TRBV6-3
ASSVEGTGLANTEAF,TRBV9
ASSSRGKEY,TRBV12-3/TRBV12-4
ASSLTPGTSGRIYYEQY,TRBV5-1
ASSLGSGSIQF,TRBV7-2
ASSFERLRKETQY,TRBV7-9
ASSLQGDQPQH,TRBV7-9
ASTKGQGKSGANVLT,TRBV5-6
ASSLLGGGQPQH,TRBV27
ASSSDRTYEQY,TRBV5-1
ASSLVQGAKNIQY,TRBV12-3/TRBV12-4
SARFGPGELF,TRBV20-1
ASRKVGDSQPQH,TRBV12-3/TRBV12-4
ASSLEPGATDTQY,TRBV5-1
AWRTGGFHGYT,TRBV30
ASSYPGRGMLF,TRBV6-2/TRBV6-3
SAIGTLAKNIQY,TRBV20-1
ASGFNSGSLLTGELF,TRBV12-5
ASSPGKDYGYT,TRBV18
ASSNPYRGVGTEAF,TRBV19
ASSGGYTEAF,TRBV2
ASSLLTGLMGADTQY,TRBV28
ASSPLGQVYGYT,TRBV5-1
ASSPGAVDTQY,TRBV18